This T cell receptor beta chain was retrieved from a study of T-cell memory formation after mild COVID-19. Overall study context: TCR clustering was largely donor specific. General observations from the study: Clones contracting over day 15 to 85 were CD4/CD8 balanced, with later expanders leaning CD4+.

The CDR3 extends over 13 amino acids. V was cut by 8 bases and J by 6 bases, with 15 bases left in between. Germline-derived CDR1 and CDR2 are MNHEY and SVGAGI. Each CDR3 protein gets one entry after TCRdb re-called the 5' RACE reads with MiXCR. The top ten clones hold roughly 14% of a sample with a few hundred thousand distinct CDR3 sequences, 25% to 30% of them seen once. Points on this clonotype: Its antigen is undetermined.

This chain links TRBV6-5 with TRBJ2-3, with D hard to call. The receptor comes from an adult woman who had mild COVID-19 (a few samples of this study predate the infection). Cell type and time point are not known. What was sequenced was PBMCs or a T cell subset sorted from them (not recorded which). Written as DNA, the CDR3 is TGTGCCAGCCGTTCTATCAACTCGGATACGCAGTATTTT. Amino acids: CASRSINSDTQYF.